The 14 T cell receptor beta chains reported below all come from one sample, sequenced in a study of cytomegalovirus exposure and HLA in healthy donors (dated by TCRdb to the late 2010s). The library was produced with the immunoSEQ multiplex PCR assay. For the multiplex PCR, a mixture combining 60 forward primers for TCR Vbeta segments and 13 reverse primers for TCR Jbeta segments was used. TCRdb's version of the immuneACCESS table is confined to in-frame rearrangements and falls short of the full clone set. An unresolved V gene accounts for under half of the shortfall where checked; the remainder is of unknown origin. This sample has around 130,000 clones in its table, and about 66% of those were observed once. The ten largest clonotypes hold 1.6% of the sample. Sequencing used PBMCs. The receptors shown here come from a man younger than 40 in good health and CMV-seropositive.

J is TRBJ2-1 and V is TRBV2; the match to TRBD1 covers 9 bases. The CDR3 contains 14 residues. The germline V gene encodes CDR1 SNHLY and CDR2 FYNNEI. Germline trimming cut 7 bases from V and 9 bases from J; bases unmatched to any gene: 10. This chain's CDR3 is CASTGTGREGEQFF. CDR3 nucleotide sequence: TGTGCCAGCACCGGGACAGGGAGGGAGGGTGAGCAGTTCTTC.

The CDR3 coding sequence is TGTGCCAGCAGTGTTCCACCGGGGGAGACCCAGTACTTC. This translates into CASSVPPGETQYF. The gene calls are TRBV6-1 and TRBJ2-5; tentative D call: TRBD2 (5 bases). CDR3 length: 13 amino acids. The germline V gene has CDR1 MNHNS and CDR2 SASEGT. V was clipped by 4 bases and J by 5 bases, with 11 bases between them.

V gene TRBV27 combines with J gene TRBJ2-5; perhaps TRBD1 as D (6 bases). The J call could be wrong; TRBJ2-7 is a better fit for the DNA end. The CDR3 extends over 14 amino acids. The germline V gene has CDR1 MNHEY and CDR2 SMNVEV (reference sequence). CDR3 nucleotide sequence: TGTGCCAGCAGTTCAAGGTACAGGGACCACGAGCAGTACTTC. Amino acid sequence: CASSSRYRDHEQYF.

The gene calls are TRBV9 and TRBJ2-3; 7 bases align to TRBD2. Unmatched junction bases numbered 8, after V lost 3 bases and J lost 1 base. Germline V lookup: CDR1 SGDLS, CDR2 YYNGEE. This CDR3 is 16 amino acids long. CDR3 DNA: TGTGCCAGCAGCGCTGACGGCGGGGGTCGCACAGATACGCAGTATTTT. This encodes CASSADGGGRTDTQYF. The whole variable domain, remainder taken from reference TRBV9 and TRBJ2-3, is DSGVTQTPKHLITATGQRVTLRCSPRSGDLSVYWYQQSLDQGLQFLIQYYNGEERAKGNILERFSAQQFPDLHSELNLSSLELGDSALYFCASSADGGGRTDTQYFGPGTRLTVL.

J is TRBJ2-5 and V is TRBV20-1; no reliable D call. The CDR3 has 10 amino acids. Germline lookup yields CDR1 DFQATT and CDR2 SNEGSKA (reference sequence). The V gene lost 3 bases and the J gene lost 4 bases, with 3 bases spanning the gap. DNA of the CDR3: TGCAGTGCTAGTCTAGAGACCCAGTACTTC. Translating gives CSASLETQYF.

The V and J genes are TRBV6-5 and TRBJ1-1, with a tentative D call TRBD1 (5 bases). V lost 3 bases and J 0 bases, leaving 11 bases between the germline ends. CDR3 length equals 15 residues. Germline CDR1 and CDR2: MNHEY and SVGAGI. CDR3 sequence (DNA): TGTGCCAGCAGTTATTTGGGGGGGATGAACACTGAAGCTTTCTTT. As protein: CASSYLGGMNTEAFF.

The gene calls are TRBV27 and TRBJ2-7; D remains ambiguous. Trimming shortened V by 1 base and J by 2 bases, and 12 bases separated the two germline ends. The germline CDR1 and CDR2 sequences are MNHEY and SMNVEV (reference sequence). CDR3 size: 15 residues. Written as DNA, the CDR3 is TGTGCCAGCAGTTTATTTTCGGGTACCCCCTACGAGCAGTACTTC. This gives the protein CASSLFSGTPYEQYF.

About this clone itself: This specimen includes other DNA sequences encoding the same CDR3. The chain joins TRBV15 to TRBJ1-1; D ambiguous. This CDR3 has 14 residues. Germline V lookup: CDR1 LNHNV, CDR2 YYDKDF (reference sequence). The V end was cut by 5 bases, the J end by 5 bases, with 15 bases between. Written as DNA, the CDR3 is TGTGCCACCAGCGGGTGGGGAGGAGGAACTGAAGCTTTCTTT. This encodes CATSGWGGGTEAFF.

The V and J genes are TRBV6-5 and TRBJ1-1; 8 bases are shared with TRBD1. The CDR3 runs 15 residues. Germline-derived CDR1 and CDR2 are MNHEY and SVGAGI. V dropped 6 bases and J dropped 6; count of bases not matched to a gene: 12. The CDR3 nucleotides read TGTGCCAGCAGCGTCCGGGACAGGATTTTTTCTGAAGCTTTCTTT. This sequence encodes CASSVRDRIFSEAFF.

This clone was counted a few times. V and J are TRBV18 and TRBJ2-3, with TRBD1 identical over 8 bases. With V trimmed by 3 bases and J by 0 bases, 2 bases remained unmatched. Germline-derived CDR1 and CDR2 are KGHSH and LQKENI. CDR3 size: 15 residues. As DNA, the CDR3 is TGTGCCAGCTCACCTTGGACAGGGAGCACAGATACGCAGTATTTT. Its translation is CASSPWTGSTDTQYF.

The chain links TRBV5-6 to TRBJ2-5; D is perhaps TRBD1 (5 bases). This CDR3 comprises 16 residues. Germline V CDR1 and CDR2: SGHDT, YYEEEE. V was clipped by 1 base and J by 4 bases, with 17 bases between them. This CDR3 reads CASSLWQGGLGETQYF. The CDR3 nucleotides are TGTGCCAGCAGCTTGTGGCAGGGCGGTTTGGGAGAGACCCAGTACTTC.

This sequence joins TRBV7-9 and TRBJ2-1; unclear D gene. This CDR3 contains 14 residues. Germline CDR1 reads SEHNR; CDR2 reads FQNEAQ (reference sequence). V was cut by 5 bases and J by 9 bases, with 17 bases left in between. In DNA form, the CDR3 reads TGTGCCAGCAGCCCCGCACAGCTGGGTGGTGAGCAGTTCTTC. The encoded protein is CASSPAQLGGEQFF. Supplemented by reference TRBV7-9 and TRBJ2-1, the full variable domain reads DTGVSQNPRHKITKRGQNVTFRCDPISEHNRLYWYRQTLGQGPEFLTYFQNEAQLEKSRLLSDRFSAERPKGSFSTLEIQRTEQGDSAMYLCASSPAQLGGEQFFGPGTRLTVL.

This clone occurred once. The gene calls are TRBV5-6 and TRBJ1-1; D call uncertain. This CDR3 has 13 residues. Trimming removed 3 bases at V and 1 base at J, with 7 bases between. Germline assignment: CDR1 SGHDT and CDR2 YYEEEE. The CDR3 here is CASSSDWNTEAFF. CDR3 in DNA: TGTGCCAGCAGCTCTGACTGGAACACTGAAGCTTTCTTT.

The chain uses TRBV19 and TRBJ2-3, with D possibly matching TRBD2 (6 bases). Germline values: CDR1 LNHDA, CDR2 SQIVND (reference sequence). This CDR3 is 14 amino acids long. V was pared by 7 bases and J by 0 bases, with 11 bases between. CDR3: CASKGTRSTDTQYF. DNA of the CDR3: TGTGCCAGTAAGGGGACTCGGAGCACAGATACGCAGTATTTT.